The rows below give T cell receptor beta chains drawn from one sample of a study of T cells in Graves' hyperthyroidism and ophthalmopathy. TCRdb called the multiplex PCR reads again in MiXCR, with one record for every CDR3 protein. The top ten clones hold about 35% of a sample with about 640,000 distinct CDR3 sequences, around 20% of them seen once. Sequenced sample: blood. All receptors derive from a man aged 30 to 39 with Graves' ophthalmopathy. Both conserved end residues are part of each CDR3. D genes are given only for firm matches. The listing skips clone size in some rows; elsewhere it reads once, few, many or a size class.

v_gene	j_gene	abundance	d_gene	CDR3aa
TRBV19	TRBJ2-1	.	TRBD1	CASSIGRTGYTSSYNEQFF
TRBV28	TRBJ1-3	.	.	CASRRTVGNTIYF
TRBV6-1	TRBJ2-3	few	TRBD2	CASSDFKLAGSTDTQYF
TRBV30	TRBJ1-5	.	.	CAWSASPGGGRNQPQHF
TRBV3-1	TRBJ1-1	many	TRBD1	CASSQRTGGGTEAFF
TRBV20-1	TRBJ2-1	few	.	CSAIREKYEQFF
TRBV28	TRBJ1-1	.	.	CASSQGAGVRGNNEAFF
TRBV11-2	TRBJ2-5	.	TRBD2	CASGGGLRLKETQYF
TRBV14	TRBJ1-1	few	.	CASRLPMTSSLNTEAFF
TRBV30	TRBJ2-7	.	TRBD1	CAWRRPGTGGSYEQYF
TRBV20-1	TRBJ1-5	many	.	CSAQQGGGQPQHF
TRBV20-1	TRBJ1-5	.	.	CSARLGDGVNQPQHF
TRBV24-1	TRBJ1-5	.	.	CATSDSDQPQHF
TRBV15	TRBJ1-3	few	.	CATSRETVGNTIYF
TRBV19	TRBJ2-1	.	.	CASSIDYTKPYNEQFF
TRBV19	TRBJ1-6	.	.	CASSTGPGIDSPLHF
TRBV7-2	TRBJ2-5	.	.	CASSPRGGETETQYF
TRBV27	TRBJ2-1	.	TRBD2	CASRQSSGACNEQFF
TRBV20-1	TRBJ2-7	few	.	CSARVRDGYEQYF
TRBV29-1	TRBJ2-1	few	.	CSVEDEGRGSEREDEQFF
TRBV30	TRBJ2-7	many	.	CAWSVEGYEQYF
TRBV11-2	TRBJ2-3	many	.	CASSWEDTQYF
TRBV20-1	TRBJ2-3	few	TRBD2	CSARAQGLAGSDTQYF
TRBV29-1	TRBJ1-1	.	.	CSVEGASIEAFF
TRBV6-1	TRBJ1-6	few	.	CASSRSGTANSPLHF
TRBV28	TRBJ2-5	.	TRBD1	CASSDRDRAYQETQYF
TRBV20-1	TRBJ1-5	.	.	CSARKENQPRHF
TRBV6-1	TRBJ1-1	.	.	CASSGKVNTEAFF
TRBV27	TRBJ2-7	.	TRBD1	CATSPTPGQGVVGAYEQYF
TRBV20-1	TRBJ2-7	.	.	CSARPSALLVEQYF
TRBV3-1	TRBJ1-2	many	.	CASSQRRGAEGYTF
TRBV9	TRBJ2-5	.	TRBD2	CASSAPGGPQETQYF
TRBV20-1	TRBJ2-5	many	TRBD2	CSARKREGQETQYF
TRBV13	TRBJ2-3	few	TRBD2	CASRRIGGRLDTQYF
TRBV7-3	TRBJ2-3	many	.	CASSSGTFTDTQYF
TRBV28	TRBJ1-2	.	TRBD1	CASSLQGQAVNYGYTF
TRBV5-5	TRBJ2-7	.	TRBD1	CAGSPNLDRERYEQYF
TRBV12-3/TRBV12-4	TRBJ2-2	.	.	CASMGAGGSTGELFF
TRBV20-1	TRBJ1-5	.	.	CSASKDTSYSNQPQHF
TRBV2	TRBJ2-2	many	TRBD2	CASTFGLAGGNTGELFF
TRBV6-2/TRBV6-3	TRBJ2-6	few	.	CASNPARDGANVLTF
TRBV11-2	TRBJ2-2	.	TRBD2	CASSVSGSYTGELFF
TRBV19	TRBJ1-1	many	TRBD1	CASSTWTGADTEAFF
TRBV30	TRBJ2-7	many	.	CAWTDRTEDSYEQYF
TRBV3-1	TRBJ2-4	.	.	CASSPLVAKNIQYF
TRBV7-9	TRBJ1-1	.	.	CASSLAAGFEAFF
TRBV6-8	TRBJ1-2	few	.	CASSYKGNYGYTF
TRBV28	TRBJ1-3	many	TRBD1	CASSLLPTGAGNTIYF
TRBV2	TRBJ2-1	.	.	CASRPGPNNEQFF
TRBV20-1	TRBJ1-2	.	.	CSAWPGVMGYGYTF
TRBV12-3/TRBV12-4	TRBJ1-1	many	TRBD1	CASTSSDRGLRDTEAFF
TRBV10-3	TRBJ2-2	.	.	CAISESRNGELFF
TRBV5-1	TRBJ2-1	many	.	CASSPLPGQTDNEQFF
TRBV2	TRBJ2-7	few	.	CASSQFGFSYEQYF
TRBV28	TRBJ2-3	.	.	CASRDSSDTQYF